A single sample is the source of the 31 T cell receptor beta chains below, sequenced in a study of vaccination and CD4 T cells after COVID-19. As to treatment: roughly 11-day PBMC culture with coronavirus spike peptide pools or control peptides (ViraFEST assay). Sequencing of cultured CD4+ T cell DNA used the Oncomine TCR Beta short-read assay. One entry per CDR3 protein results from TCRdb running MiXCR on the PCR reads. The profile shows approximately 10,000 distinct CDR3 sequences, roughly 80% of them singletons. These receptors' antigens are unknown. The specimen sequenced was CD4+ T cells from blood, cultured in vitro. The receptors here all came from a human donor who had recovered from COVID-19.

The chain combines TRBV4-3 with TRBJ2-2, with TRBD2 identical over 14 bases. This CDR3 has 16 residues. Germline CDR1 is LGHNA and CDR2 is YSLEER. The junction had 2 bases not matched to a gene; V was cut back by 3 bases and J by 5 bases. The CDR3 coding sequence is TGCGCCAGCAGCCAGGGACTAGCGGGAGTGACCGGGGAGCTGTTTTTT. It yields the protein CASSQGLAGVTGELFF.

V usage is TRBV15 and J usage is TRBJ2-5; TRBD2 agrees at 8 bases. The CDR3 sequence is 17 residues long. Trimming cost V 5 bases and J 3 bases; bases outside gene matches: 14. Germline-derived CDR1 and CDR2 are LNHNV and YYDKDF (reference sequence). The CDR3 DNA reads TGTGCCACCAGCGCCCATCATAGCGGGACCCAGAAAGAGACCCAGTACTTC. Translated, it gives CATSAHHSGTQKETQYF.

This chain connects TRBV6-2 or TRBV6-3 to TRBJ2-3; D may be TRBD2 (5 bases). Trimming removed 2 bases from V and 1 base from J, with 13 bases in between. The CDR3 contains 16 residues. Germline V CDR1 and CDR2: MNHEY, SVGEGT. This CDR3 is CASSYPSGSGTDTQYF. The CDR3 DNA reads TGTGCCAGCAGTTACCCCTCGGGATCCGGCACAGATACGCAGTATTTT.

The chain recombines TRBV11-3 with TRBJ2-5; a weak D match, TRBD2 (5 bases). Between the trimmed V and J ends, which lost 2 bases and 4 bases, there was a span of 11 bases. Germline V gives CDR1 SGHNT, CDR2 YENEEA. The CDR3 totals 14 residues. The CDR3 nucleotides read TGTGCCAGCAGCTTACGCGGGCCCCTAGAGACCCAGTACTTC. Protein product: CASSLRGPLETQYF.

The rearrangement links TRBV28 to TRBJ1-2; 9 bases match TRBD1. With 3 bases clipped from V and 7 bases from J, the junction kept 6 bases outside the gene matches. The CDR3 is 14 residues long. Germline-derived CDR1 and CDR2 are MDHEN and SYDVKM. In DNA, the CDR3 is TGTGCCAGCAGTTTCCGGGACAGGGAGGGTGGCTACACCTTC. It yields the protein CASSFRDREGGYTF.

The gene calls are TRBV3-1 and TRBJ1-6, with D perhaps matching TRBD1 (6 bases). The germline CDR1 and CDR2 sequences are LGHDT and YNNKEL (reference sequence). The length of the CDR3 is 18 residues. The V end lost 1 base, the J end lost 10 bases, and 23 bases lay between the germline ends. The CDR3, as DNA: TGTGCCAGCAGCCAAGGGCCCATAACAGGGACCGTTGGGTCACCCCTCCACTTT. Its protein product is CASSQGPITGTVGSPLHF.

The chain employs TRBV6-1 and TRBJ2-7; D not resolved. Trimming removed 4 bases from V and 2 bases from J, with 3 bases in between. Looked up from germline, CDR1 is MNHNS and CDR2 is SASEGT. The CDR3 loop spans 11 amino acids. CDR3 residues: CASSVTYEQYF. The CDR3 coding sequence is TGTGCCAGCAGTGTCACCTACGAGCAGTACTTC.

This clonotype was counted a single time. This rearrangement joins TRBV19 to TRBJ1-6, with D possibly matching TRBD1 (5 bases). This CDR3 is built from 15 residues. V was shortened by 5 bases and J by 8 bases, with 16 bases between the two germline ends. CDR1 is LNHDA, CDR2 SQIVND, per germline (reference sequence). The CDR3 region is CASSLWGQSDSPLHF. The CDR3 bases are TGTGCCAGTAGTCTATGGGGCCAGTCGGATTCACCCCTCCACTTT.

V and J are TRBV7-8 and TRBJ2-2, with 7 nucleotides matching TRBD2. Germline V gene lookup returns CDR1 SGHVS and CDR2 FQNEAQ. The CDR3 spans 15 residues. Losses at the gene ends were 5 bases for V and 0 bases for J; bases not matched to a gene: 3. As DNA, the CDR3 is TGTGCCAGCAGCCCTAGCGGAACGAACACCGGGGAGCTGTTTTTT. Its protein is CASSPSGTNTGELFF.

This clonotype came up a few times. The chain carries TRBV12-3 or TRBV12-4 and TRBJ1-2; 7 bases are shared with TRBD1. The CDR3 sequence is 15 residues long. Trimming removed 0 bases from V and 6 bases from J; junction bases left unmatched: 7. DNA of the CDR3: TGTGCCAGCAGTTTAGCAGACAGGGTTGGGGATGGCTACACCTTC. This translates into CASSLADRVGDGYTF.

The gene calls are TRBV2 and TRBJ1-5, with D unresolved. The V gene's germline CDR1 is SNHLY and CDR2 FYNNEI. V was cut by 4 bases and J by 4 bases, with 5 bases left in between. The CDR3 sequence is 12 residues long. CDR3 loop: CASSAQNQPQHF. The DNA for the CDR3 is TGTGCCAGCAGTGCGCAAAATCAGCCCCAGCATTTT.

V is TRBV15 and J is TRBJ1-5; TRBD1 is a possible D gene (5 bases). The CDR3 is 14 amino acids. V shed 1 base and J shed 7 bases, with 11 bases lying between them. The V gene's germline CDR1 is LNHNV and CDR2 YYDKDF (reference sequence). The CDR3 nucleotides read TGTGCCACCAGCAGAGTGCGGGGGAGGCAGCCCCAGCATTTT. Its protein product is CATSRVRGRQPQHF.

The rearrangement links TRBV28 to TRBJ1-2, with 7 bases aligning to TRBD1. This CDR3 is 15 amino acids long. The J segment lost 5 bases and the V segment lost 6 bases, leaving 12 bases of the junction unmatched. Germline V gene data show CDR1 as MDHEN and CDR2 as SYDVKM. The CDR3 DNA is TGTGCCAGCAGCCTTCCCTATGACAGGGCATATGGCTACACCTTC. Translation: CASSLPYDRAYGYTF.

This clonotype has a handful of counts. The rearrangement links TRBV6-1 to TRBJ1-5; 8 nucleotides line up with TRBD1. Germline V CDR1 and CDR2: MNHNS, SASEGT. V lost 6 bases to trimming and J lost 3 bases; unmatched junction nucleotides: 13. The CDR3 is made up of 17 amino acids. Here the CDR3 DNA reads TGTGCCAGCAGCCCGACCCGACAGGGGTTGAACAATCAGCCCCAGCATTTT. Translating it yields CASSPTRQGLNNQPQHF.

The chain recombines TRBV11-1 with TRBJ2-1; 11 positions agree with TRBD2. The CDR3 runs 15 residues. V was pared by 4 bases and J by 3 bases, with 2 bases of the junction left unmatched. From germline, CDR1 is SGHAT and CDR2 FQDESV (reference sequence). The CDR3 protein is CASSSGLADYNEQFF. CDR3 in DNA: TGTGCCAGCAGCTCGGGACTAGCGGACTACAATGAGCAGTTCTTC.

This chain links TRBV30 with TRBJ2-7; 9 bases agree with TRBD2. The junction had 2 bases not matched to a gene; V was cut back by 0 bases and J by 2 bases. Germline V gene sequence: CDR1 GTSNPN, CDR2 SVGIG (reference sequence). The CDR3 is 14 amino acids. The DNA of the CDR3 is TGTGCCTGGAGTGTTGGCGGGAGGGCCTACGAGCAGTACTTC. Its translation: CAWSVGGRAYEQYF.

The rearrangement links TRBV27 to TRBJ2-7, with a possible D match to TRBD2 (6 bases). There are 16 residues in the CDR3. Trimming left V 2 bases short and J 2 bases short, with 16 bases between. Germline V gene data show CDR1 as MNHEY and CDR2 as SMNVEV (reference sequence). CDR3: CASSLRGTAVAYEQYF. In DNA form, the CDR3 reads TGTGCCAGCAGTTTACGGGGGACGGCCGTCGCCTACGAGCAGTACTTC.

A single count supports this clonotype. V is TRBV6-2 or TRBV6-3 and J is TRBJ2-7, with a possible D match to TRBD1 (5 bases). Germline CDR1 is MNHEY and CDR2 is SVGEGT. There are 14 residues in the CDR3. Trimming took 7 bases from V and 3 from J, leaving 16 bases between them. CDR3 in DNA: TGTGCCAGCACCAAGCAGGGTCGCTACTACGAGCAGTACTTC. This codes for CASTKQGRYYEQYF.

CDR3: CASSYGQTNTGELFF. As DNA, the CDR3 is TGTGCCAGCAGCTACGGACAGACGAACACCGGGGAGCTGTTTTTT. The chain has TRBV7-9 and TRBJ2-2, with a weak D call TRBD1 (6 bases). The CDR3 extends over 15 amino acids. Germline V lookup: CDR1 SEHNR, CDR2 FQNEAQ (reference sequence). The germline V and J ends were trimmed by 4 bases and 0 bases, with 9 bases remaining between them.

V usage is TRBV28 and J usage is TRBJ1-2; the D gene is possibly TRBD1 (5 bases). Trimming left V 5 bases short and J 7 bases short, with 14 bases between. Germline assignment: CDR1 MDHEN and CDR2 SYDVKM. The CDR3 runs to 13 residues. CDR3 sequence (DNA): TGTGCCAGCAGTCCCCCCGAGACAGCTGGCTACACCTTC. Encoded protein: CASSPPETAGYTF.

V and J are TRBV5-1 and TRBJ2-2; D remains ambiguous. The CDR3 runs 13 residues. Germline-derived CDR1 and CDR2 are SGHRS and YFSETQ. V lost 0 bases to trimming and J lost 4 bases, with 4 bases between them. The CDR3, as DNA: TGCGCCAGCAGCTTGGGGGTCACCGGGGAGCTGTTTTTT. Translated, it gives CASSLGVTGELFF. Complete variable domain (other parts from reference TRBV5-1 and TRBJ2-2): KAGVTQTPRYLIKTRGQQVTLSCSPISGHRSVSWYQQTPGQGLQFLFEYFSETQRNKGNFPGRFSGRQFSNSRSEMNVSTLELGDSALYLCASSLGVTGELFFGEGSRLTVL.

This clonotype was detected once. V is TRBV11-2 and J is TRBJ2-7, with 7 nucleotides matching TRBD2. CDR1 SGHAT and CDR2 FQNNGV come from the germline V gene. V was clipped by 0 bases and J by 0 bases; unmatched bases: 2. The CDR3 has 15 residues. The CDR3 protein is CASSLELAGSYEQYF. The CDR3 nucleotides are TGTGCCAGCAGCTTAGAGTTAGCGGGCTCCTACGAGCAGTACTTC.

This clonotype was counted a few times. The chain is built from TRBV5-1 and TRBJ2-2, with TRBD1 identical over 7 bases. CDR1 is SGHRS, CDR2 YFSETQ, per germline. CDR3 length equals 15 residues. Germline trimming cut 0 bases from V and 7 bases from J; bases unmatched to any gene: 6. Here the CDR3 DNA reads TGCGCCAGCAGCTTGGGACAGGGCATCGGCGGGGAGCTGTTTTTT. Its protein product is CASSLGQGIGGELFF.

The chain employs TRBV5-6 and TRBJ2-5; TRBD2 matches 9 bases. With V trimmed by 3 bases and J by 5 bases, 2 bases remained unmatched. CDR1 and CDR2 from the germline V gene are SGHDT and YYEEEE. The CDR3 runs to 13 residues. CDR3 sequence: CASSSAGGETQYF. The CDR3 coding sequence is TGTGCCAGCAGCTCCGCGGGGGGGGAGACCCAGTACTTC. The complete variable domain, with remaining parts taken from reference TRBV5-6 and TRBJ2-5, reads DAGVTQSPTHLIKTRGQQVTLRCSPKSGHDTVSWYQQALGQGPQFIFQYYEEEERQRGNFPDRFSGHQFPNYSSELNVNALLLGDSALYLCASSSAGGETQYFGPGTRLLVL.

This CDR3 reads CSARHTEAFF. In DNA, the CDR3 is TGCAGTGCTAGGCACACTGAAGCTTTCTTT. This rearrangement joins TRBV20-1 to TRBJ1-1; D is undetermined. The CDR3 is made up of 10 amino acids. V lost 3 bases and J 3 bases, leaving 2 bases between the germline ends. The germline gives CDR1 DFQATT, CDR2 SNEGSKA (reference sequence).

The chain recombines TRBV12-3 or TRBV12-4 with TRBJ2-7; 12 nucleotides match TRBD2. The CDR3 sequence is 15 residues long. V dropped 6 bases and J dropped 6; count of bases not matched to a gene: 9. In DNA, the CDR3 is TGTGCCAGCAGCCCGACTAGCGGGAGACAGCGCGAGCAGTACTTC. This encodes CASSPTSGRQREQYF.

The rearrangement uses TRBV20-1 and TRBJ2-1; tentatively, D is TRBD2 (7 bases). This CDR3 spans 17 amino acids. V was clipped by 0 bases and J by 8 bases, with 23 bases between them. The germline V gene has CDR1 DFQATT and CDR2 SNEGSKA (reference sequence). The CDR3 loop reads CSARDLSRGGASDEQFF. CDR3 in DNA: TGCAGTGCTAGAGATCTTTCTAGGGGGGGGGCCTCGGATGAGCAGTTCTTC.

The CDR3 DNA sequence: TGCGCCAGCAGCCAAGATCTGACAGGGGGTAGACCCCAGCATTTT. Its translation: CASSQDLTGGRPQHF. The rearrangement joins TRBV4-3 to TRBJ1-5; 9 bases match TRBD1. This CDR3 has 15 residues. Germline V CDR1 and CDR2: LGHNA, YSLEER. The trim removed 0 bases at V and 10 bases at J, leaving 7 bases unmatched.

This rearrangement joins TRBV20-1 to TRBJ1-5, with 9 bases fitting TRBD1. The CDR3 covers 15 residues. After removal of 1 base from V and 6 bases from J, the junction contained 7 bases not matched to a gene. CDR1 DFQATT and CDR2 SNEGSKA come from the germline V gene (reference sequence). CDR3 in amino acids: CSARVSQGASQPQHF. The CDR3 region has the DNA TGCAGTGCTAGAGTATCACAGGGGGCAAGTCAGCCCCAGCATTTT.

The J gene is TRBJ1-5, the V gene TRBV20-1; D may be TRBD1 (5 bases). Germline assignment: CDR1 DFQATT and CDR2 SNEGSKA (reference sequence). The V end was cut by 0 bases, the J end by 9 bases, with 18 bases between. The CDR3 totals 15 residues. The CDR3 here is CSAREGGESQRPQHF. Written as DNA, the CDR3 is TGCAGTGCTAGAGAGGGGGGGGAGAGTCAAAGGCCCCAGCATTTT.

The chain employs TRBV11-2 and TRBJ2-5; 7 bases map to TRBD2. Trimming took 4 bases from V and 2 from J; bases not matched to a gene: 10. CDR1 SGHAT and CDR2 FQNNGV come from the germline V gene. This CDR3 has 16 amino acids. The CDR3 reads CASSSTQLALQETQYF. The CDR3 DNA sequence: TGTGCCAGCAGCTCGACCCAACTAGCGCTGCAAGAGACCCAGTACTTC. Looking up the rest from reference TRBV11-2 and TRBJ2-5 gives the full variable domain: EAGVAQSPRYKIIEKRQSVAFWCNPISGHATLYWYQQILGQGPKLLIQFQNNGVVDDSQLPKDRFSAERLKGVDSTLKIQPAKLEDSAVYLCASSSTQLALQETQYFGPGTRLLVL.